This is a list of T cell receptor beta chains from one sample in a study of T cells after yellow fever vaccination. One entry per CDR3 protein, called by TCRdb with MiXCR from the 5' RACE reads. The sample carries around 350,000 distinct CDR3 sequences, roughly 6.2% recorded once. Sequenced here: PBMCs, sampled 5 days after the yellow fever booster vaccination. These receptors originate from a man aged 25-45 years who received the YFV17D yellow fever vaccine. Both conserved end residues are part of each CDR3. D genes are given only for firm matches. Not every row has a clone size; where given, it reads once, few, many or a size class.

TRBD2	TRBJ2-1	-	TRBV10-3	TGTGCCATCGGCGGGAGGTACAATGAGCTGTTCTTC	CAIGGRYNELFF
-	TRBJ2-6	many	TRBV20-1	TGCAGTGCTAGAGAGACTACTTCTGGGGCCAACGTCCTGACTTTC	CSARETTSGANVLTF
-	TRBJ2-1	many	TRBV18	TGTGCCAGCTCACCACCGGGGTCTCCAAACAATGAGCAGTTCTTC	CASSPPGSPNNEQFF
TRBD1	TRBJ1-5	few	TRBV11-2	TGTGCCAGCAGCAAGACAGGGGGCTCCTCCGGGCCCCAGCATTTT	CASSKTGGSSGPQHF
-	TRBJ2-1	many	TRBV3-1	TGTGCCAGCAGCCAAGTTGGGGACGGTGAGCAGTTCTTC	CASSQVGDGEQFF
-	TRBJ2-5	many	TRBV7-8	TGTGCCAGCAGCCCAAAGGACAGAAGTCCAGAGACCCAGTACTTC	CASSPKDRSPETQYF
-	TRBJ1-4	few	TRBV25-1	TGTGCCAGCAGTGAAATAGCGCTGGGGTCCGAGAATGAAAAACTGTTTTTT	CASSEIALGSENEKLFF
-	TRBJ1-1	-	TRBV4-2	TGTGCCAGCAGCCCTGGGCTACTCTTCTACACTGAAGCTTTCTTT	CASSPGLLFYTEAFF
TRBD2	TRBJ2-7	-	TRBV9	TGTGCCAGCAGCTCCCAGACTAGCGGGAGACTCCCCGAGCAGTACTTC	CASSSQTSGRLPEQYF
-	TRBJ2-1	many	TRBV6-2/TRBV6-3	TGTGCCAGCACCAAACTAGGGGGGGGCAATGAGCAGTTCTTC	CASTKLGGGNEQFF
TRBD2	TRBJ2-5	-	TRBV7-8	TGTGCCAGCAGCACCATAGCGGGAGGGCCCGAGACCCAGTACTTC	CASSTIAGGPETQYF
TRBD2	TRBJ2-3	many	TRBV18	TGTGCCAGCTCACGTCCTAGCGGGAGGGCCTCTAGCACAGATACGCAGTATTTT	CASSRPSGRASSTDTQYF
TRBD1	TRBJ1-5	many	TRBV12-3/TRBV12-4	TGTGCCAGCAGTCTCCCTCCCGGGACAGGGGGCTATCAGCCCCAGCATTTT	CASSLPPGTGGYQPQHF
-	TRBJ2-6	many	TRBV10-3	TGTGCCATCTCCGCACAGGAACGGCCTGGGGCCAACGTCCTGACTTTC	CAISAQERPGANVLTF
TRBD2	TRBJ2-3	few	TRBV29-1	TGCAGCGGGGGGGGAGGGTCCGGAGATACGCAGTATTTT	CSGGGGSGDTQYF
-	TRBJ2-1	-	TRBV7-2	TGTGTGTCGGCCGATCATCGGCAGTTCTTC	CVSADHRQFF
-	TRBJ2-4	many	TRBV6-5	TGTGCCAGCAGTTACTCGAGTGTTAGGGGGAAAAACATTCAGTACTTC	CASSYSSVRGKNIQYF